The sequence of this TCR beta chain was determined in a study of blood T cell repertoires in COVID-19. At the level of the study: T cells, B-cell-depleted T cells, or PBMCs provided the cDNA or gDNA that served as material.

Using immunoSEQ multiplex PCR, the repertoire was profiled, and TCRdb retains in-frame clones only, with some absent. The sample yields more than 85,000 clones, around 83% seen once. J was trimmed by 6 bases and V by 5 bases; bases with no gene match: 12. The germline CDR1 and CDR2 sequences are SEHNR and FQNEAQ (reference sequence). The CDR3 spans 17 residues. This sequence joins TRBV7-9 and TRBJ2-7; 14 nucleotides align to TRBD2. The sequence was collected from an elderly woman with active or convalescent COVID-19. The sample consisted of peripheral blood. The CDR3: CASSPPLGLAGEGEQYF. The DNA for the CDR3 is TGTGCCAGCAGCCCCCCCCTGGGACTAGCGGGAGAGGGCGAGCAGTACTTC.